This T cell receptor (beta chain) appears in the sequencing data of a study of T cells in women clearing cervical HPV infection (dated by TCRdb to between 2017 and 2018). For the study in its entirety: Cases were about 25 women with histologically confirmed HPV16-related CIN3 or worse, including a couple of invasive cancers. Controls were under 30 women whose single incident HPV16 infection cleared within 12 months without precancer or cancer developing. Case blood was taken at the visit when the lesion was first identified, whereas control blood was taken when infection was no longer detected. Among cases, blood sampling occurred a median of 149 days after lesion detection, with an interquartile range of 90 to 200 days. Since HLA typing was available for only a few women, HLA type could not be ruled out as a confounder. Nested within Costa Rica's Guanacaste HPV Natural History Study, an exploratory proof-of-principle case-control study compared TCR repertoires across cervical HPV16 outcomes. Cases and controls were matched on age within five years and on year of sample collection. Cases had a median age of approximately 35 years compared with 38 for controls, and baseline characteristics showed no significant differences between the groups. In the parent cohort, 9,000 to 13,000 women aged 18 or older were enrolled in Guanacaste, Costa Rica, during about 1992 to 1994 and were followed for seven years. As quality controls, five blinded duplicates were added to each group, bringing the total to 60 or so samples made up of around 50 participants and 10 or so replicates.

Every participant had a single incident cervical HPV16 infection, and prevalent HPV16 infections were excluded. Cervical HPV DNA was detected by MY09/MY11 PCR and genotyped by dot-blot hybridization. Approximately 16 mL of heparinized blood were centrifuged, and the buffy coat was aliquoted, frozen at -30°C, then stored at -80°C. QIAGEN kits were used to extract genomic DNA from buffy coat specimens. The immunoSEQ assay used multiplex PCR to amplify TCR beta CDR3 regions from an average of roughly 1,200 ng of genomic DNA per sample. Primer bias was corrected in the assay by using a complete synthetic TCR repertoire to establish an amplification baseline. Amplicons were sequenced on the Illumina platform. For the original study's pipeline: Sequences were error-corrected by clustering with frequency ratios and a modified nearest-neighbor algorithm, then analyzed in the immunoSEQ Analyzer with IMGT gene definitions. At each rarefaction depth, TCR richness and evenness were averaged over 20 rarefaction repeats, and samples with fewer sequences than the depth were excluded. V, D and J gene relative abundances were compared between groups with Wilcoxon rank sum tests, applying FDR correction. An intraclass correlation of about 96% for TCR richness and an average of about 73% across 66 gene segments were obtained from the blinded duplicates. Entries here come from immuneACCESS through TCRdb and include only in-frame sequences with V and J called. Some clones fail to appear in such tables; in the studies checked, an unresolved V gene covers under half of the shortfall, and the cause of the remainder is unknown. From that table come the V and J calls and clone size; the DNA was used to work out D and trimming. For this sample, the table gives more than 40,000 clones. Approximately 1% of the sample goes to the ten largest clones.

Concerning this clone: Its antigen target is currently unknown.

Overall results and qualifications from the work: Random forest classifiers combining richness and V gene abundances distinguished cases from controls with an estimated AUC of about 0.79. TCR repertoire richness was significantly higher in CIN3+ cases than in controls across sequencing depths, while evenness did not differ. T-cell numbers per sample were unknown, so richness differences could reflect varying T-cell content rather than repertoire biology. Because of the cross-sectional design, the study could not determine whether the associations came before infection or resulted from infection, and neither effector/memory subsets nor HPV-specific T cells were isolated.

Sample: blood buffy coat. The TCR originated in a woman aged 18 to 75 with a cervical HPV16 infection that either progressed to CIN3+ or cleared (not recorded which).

The sequenced part of the CDR3 DNA is TGCAGCGTTGTCTGGGCGGGGGGACTTGAGACG. It is translated as CSVVWAGGLET. The entire CDR3 protein reads CSVVWAGGLETQYF. Recombination joined TRBV29-1 with TRBJ2-3; 8 bases in between match TRBD2. The read finishes 3 residues shy of the CDR3 end, and the germline J gene is used to complete it. CDR1 and CDR2 are read off the germline V gene as SQVTM and ANQGSEA. Counted from cysteine to phenylalanine, this CDR3 has 14 amino acids. Only the CDR3 bases that were read are kept: 33 of them, in frame from base 1.